Given below is one TCR beta chain in context. The target antigen is unknown. The data originate from a study of T cells in Graves' hyperthyroidism and ophthalmopathy. Hyperthyroidism was newly diagnosed in patients aged 18 to 65 (duration under 2 months). Uncontrolled infection, other autoimmune disease, pregnancy or lactation barred patients from enrollment. Amplified TCR beta CDR3 regions derived from RNA transcripts. The HTBI primer set was used in a first-round RT-PCR of the TCR CDR3. TCRdb passed the multiplex PCR reads through MiXCR, listing each CDR3 protein once. The data contain about 610,000 distinct CDR3 sequences, around 45% of them singletons. General observations from the study: Among thyroid clonotypes expanded above 0.001, most also appeared in blood.

The sequence derives from a woman between 18 and 30 years old with Graves' hyperthyroidism. Sample: peripheral blood or thyroid tissue (not recorded which).

CDR3 loop: CSVVFGAQPQHF. Here the CDR3 DNA reads TGCAGCGTTGTTTTCGGGGCCCAGCCCCAGCATTTT. This chain connects TRBV29-1 to TRBJ1-5; tentatively, D is TRBD1 (5 bases). Trimming took 4 bases from V and 7 from J, leaving 11 bases between them. There are 12 residues in the CDR3. Per the germline V gene, CDR1 is SQVTM and CDR2 is ANQGSEA.